Listed below are T cell receptor beta chains from one sample, sequenced in a study of siplizumab effects on memory and regulatory T cells. The table came from immunoSEQ multiplex PCR; TCRdb's copy has only in-frame clones and leaves some out. The sample lists about 110,000 clones; roughly 92% were seen once. The sequenced sample was CD4+ T cells sorted from blood. All receptors come from a human donor in good health. The CDR3 runs from the conserved cysteine through the conserved F or W. The order of the fields is J gene, D gene, V gene, clone size, CDR3 protein, CDR3 DNA. A D gene is named only where the DNA matches it firmly. A clone size is listed for some rows: how often the clone was seen (once, few, many), or a class if it is expanded.

J gene: TRBJ2-7
D gene: .
V gene: TRBV5-1
clone size: .
CDR3 protein: CASSGKPNRDSSPRRYEQYF
CDR3 DNA: TGCGCCAGCAGCGGAAAACCAAACCGGGACTCTTCCCCCCGGCGTTACGAGCAGTACTTC

J gene: TRBJ2-2
D gene: TRBD1
V gene: TRBV6-6
clone size: .
CDR3 protein: CAIRTGGLTGELFF
CDR3 DNA: TGTGCCATCCGGACAGGGGGTCTCACCGGGGAGCTGTTTTTT

J gene: TRBJ2-5
D gene: .
V gene: TRBV18
clone size: .
CDR3 protein: CASSPNSGIQETQYF
CDR3 DNA: TGTGCCAGCTCACCGAACAGCGGTATACAAGAGACCCAGTACTTC

J gene: TRBJ1-2
D gene: .
V gene: TRBV6-5
clone size: .
CDR3 protein: CASSYSGGVGSYGYTF
CDR3 DNA: TGTGCCAGCAGTTATTCCGGGGGAGTGGGGTCCTATGGCTACACCTTC

J gene: TRBJ1-2
D gene: TRBD1
V gene: TRBV5-6
clone size: .
CDR3 protein: CASSTDRGLGYGYTF
CDR3 DNA: TGTGCCAGCAGCACGGACAGGGGGCTTGGCTATGGCTACACCTTC

J gene: TRBJ2-7
D gene: .
V gene: TRBV5-1
clone size: .
CDR3 protein: CASSFGGNGYEQYF
CDR3 DNA: TGCGCCAGCAGCTTTGGGGGGAATGGGTACGAGCAGTACTTC

J gene: TRBJ2-5
D gene: .
V gene: TRBV5-1
clone size: .
CDR3 protein: CASSVSRGPQETQYF
CDR3 DNA: TGCGCCAGCAGCGTCTCGCGGGGCCCGCAAGAGACCCAGTACTTC

J gene: TRBJ2-7
D gene: .
V gene: TRBV11-1
clone size: .
CDR3 protein: CASSFGLPYEQYF
CDR3 DNA: TGTGCCAGCAGCTTCGGACTACCCTACGAGCAGTACTTC

J gene: TRBJ2-7
D gene: .
V gene: TRBV19
clone size: .
CDR3 protein: CASSKSGLAYEQYF
CDR3 DNA: TGTGCCAGTAGTAAGTCGGGACTCGCGTACGAGCAGTACTTC

J gene: TRBJ1-2
D gene: .
V gene: TRBV6-1
clone size: .
CDR3 protein: CASRWSSGIYGYTF
CDR3 DNA: TGTGCCAGCAGGTGGAGCTCGGGGATCTATGGCTACACCTTC

J gene: TRBJ2-4
D gene: .
V gene: TRBV7-2
clone size: once
CDR3 protein: CASSPDLAKNIQYF
CDR3 DNA: TGTGCCAGCAGCCCAGACCTAGCCAAAAACATTCAGTACTTC

J gene: TRBJ2-2
D gene: .
V gene: TRBV7-8
clone size: .
CDR3 protein: CASMNSGDLTGELFF
CDR3 DNA: TGTGCCAGCATGAATTCGGGGGACCTCACCGGGGAGCTGTTTTTT

J gene: TRBJ2-7
D gene: TRBD2
V gene: TRBV11-2
clone size: .
CDR3 protein: CASSSGGSAYEQYF
CDR3 DNA: TGTGCCAGCAGCTCCGGGGGGAGCGCCTACGAGCAGTACTTC

J gene: TRBJ2-1
D gene: TRBD2
V gene: TRBV2
clone size: .
CDR3 protein: CASNPRTSSHEQFF
CDR3 DNA: TGTGCCAGCAACCCAAGGACTAGCTCCCATGAGCAGTTCTTC

J gene: TRBJ1-6
D gene: .
V gene: TRBV6-1
clone size: .
CDR3 protein: CASSGIQRGNSPLHF
CDR3 DNA: TGTGCCAGCAGCGGGATCCAGAGGGGAAATTCACCCCTCCACTTT

J gene: TRBJ1-2
D gene: TRBD1
V gene: TRBV2
clone size: .
CDR3 protein: CASSQQGAGYGYTF
CDR3 DNA: TGTGCCAGCAGCCAACAGGGGGCGGGCTATGGCTACACCTTC

J gene: TRBJ2-7
D gene: .
V gene: TRBV6-5
clone size: .
CDR3 protein: CASSYSTASYEQYF
CDR3 DNA: TGTGCCAGCAGTTACTCGACAGCGTCCTACGAGCAGTACTTC

J gene: TRBJ2-2
D gene: .
V gene: TRBV25-1
clone size: .
CDR3 protein: CASSYFRGTGELFF
CDR3 DNA: TGTGCCAGCAGCTACTTCAGGGGAACCGGGGAGCTGTTTTTT

J gene: TRBJ1-1
D gene: TRBD1
V gene: TRBV19
clone size: .
CDR3 protein: CASSIGNQGARTEAFF
CDR3 DNA: TGTGCCAGTAGTATAGGGAACCAGGGGGCGCGTACTGAAGCTTTCTTT

J gene: TRBJ2-1
D gene: TRBD2
V gene: TRBV2
clone size: .
CDR3 protein: CASTTLGLAVYNEQFF
CDR3 DNA: TGTGCCAGCACAACCCTGGGACTAGCGGTATACAATGAGCAGTTCTTC

J gene: TRBJ2-2
D gene: .
V gene: TRBV7-6
clone size: .
CDR3 protein: CASSLVLSGELFF
CDR3 DNA: TGTGCCAGCAGCTTAGTTCTATCCGGGGAGCTGTTTTTT

J gene: TRBJ2-1
D gene: .
V gene: TRBV2
clone size: .
CDR3 protein: CASSAQKGRGDEQFF
CDR3 DNA: TGTGCCAGCAGTGCGCAAAAGGGAAGGGGTGATGAGCAGTTCTTC

J gene: TRBJ1-3
D gene: .
V gene: TRBV19
clone size: .
CDR3 protein: CASSDTGIGNTIYF
CDR3 DNA: TGTGCCAGTAGCGATACAGGGATCGGAAACACCATATATTTT